This TCR beta chain was recovered during a study of blood T cell repertoires in COVID-19. The wider study: The United States, Italy and Spain were the sources of the acute and convalescent COVID-19 samples. Nucleic acid was either cDNA or gDNA, and it came from T cells, B-cell-depleted T cells, or PBMCs.

In the original workflow: Reference gene primer amplification gave estimated nucleated cell counts. Sequencing was performed with immunoSEQ multiplex PCR; in TCRdb, only in-frame clones are kept and a portion is missing. From that table come the V and J calls and clone size; the DNA was used to work out D and trimming. Of around 65,000 clones detected, approximately 86% appear once; the ten largest clones hold about 14%. The clonotype comes from a human donor in a cohort sampled during active COVID-19. Material for sequencing was peripheral blood.

The CDR3 nucleotides are TGTGCCAGTAGTTTCGGAGGCGCAGGGGCGGCTGAAAAACTGTTTTTT. Encoded protein: CASSFGGAGAAEKLFF. The chain recombines TRBV19 with TRBJ1-4; D may be TRBD1 (6 bases). This CDR3 is 16 amino acids long. Trimming pared 5 bases from V and 7 bases from J, leaving 20 bases between. The germline V gene has CDR1 LNHDA and CDR2 SQIVND (reference sequence).